This T cell receptor (beta chain) was identified in a study of cytomegalovirus exposure and HLA in healthy donors. Of note for this clone: What it binds is unknown.

General study points: Around 160 TCR beta chains were listed as cytomegalovirus-associated. In a later analysis, compared with equally common non-associated chains, HLA-associated beta chains were more expanded. Later work found that TCR association rates differed between HLA loci; DRB1 had the most and HLA-C the fewest. Among TCR sequences, most were rare, though some public TCRs appeared in many donors.

Both 60 Vbeta primers and 13 Jbeta primers went into the PCR. Sequenced by immunoSEQ multiplex PCR; TCRdb stores in-frame clones only, minus some. The sample holds about 94,000 clones; around 74% are singletons and the top ten take around 7%. CDR1 and CDR2 from the germline V gene are LGHNA and YNFKEQ. The CDR3 is 15 amino acids. The junction had 7 bases not matched to a gene; V was cut back by 1 base and J by 5 bases. Source material: PBMCs. The receptor comes from a man aged 40-49 years in good health and CMV-seropositive. This chain uses TRBV4-2 with TRBJ2-7, with 8 bases lining up with TRBD1. CDR3 amino acids: CASSQGDRGQDEQYF. The CDR3 DNA sequence: TGTGCCAGCAGCCAAGGTGACAGGGGTCAGGACGAGCAGTACTTC.